Listed below are T cell receptor beta chains from one sample, sequenced in a study of low-dose radiotherapy and immunotherapy resistance in tumors. TCRdb reprocessed the reads with MiXCR, giving one entry per CDR3 protein. The sample holds 85,000 to 100,000 distinct CDR3 sequences, more than 8.5% seen once. The sample was PBMCs, taken before treatment. The origin of the receptors is a male donor with prostate cancer. Each CDR3 is given with its conserved first and last residue. D genes are given only for firm matches. Size is stated for part of the rows, as once, few or many counts, or as a class when the clone is expanded.

d_call | clone_size | j_call | v_call | cdr3_length | cdr3_nt | cdr3_aa
. | many | TRBJ1-1 | TRBV19 | 14 | TGTGCCAGTACCCCACAGGGCTCGAACACTGAAGCTTTCTTT | CASTPQGSNTEAFF
. | many | TRBJ1-5 | TRBV5-6 | 12 | TGTGCCAGCAGCTTCCAGAGTCAGCCCCAGCATTTT | CASSFQSQPQHF
. | many | TRBJ2-5 | TRBV3-1 | 11 | TGTGCCAGCAGCCAACAAGAGACCCAGTACTTC | CASSQQETQYF
TRBD1 | many | TRBJ2-5 | TRBV19 | 16 | TGTGCCAGTAGTACCCCGGGACAGGGGGTCGGAGAGACCCAGTACTTC | CASSTPGQGVGETQYF
. | many | TRBJ1-4 | TRBV12-3/TRBV12-4 | 15 | TGTGCCAGCAGGCAGGGACTTTCAACTAATGAAAAACTGTTTTTT | CASRQGLSTNEKLFF
. | many | TRBJ2-7 | TRBV19 | 14 | TGTGCCAGTAGTATGACCTCAACCCCCCTCGAGCAGTACTTC | CASSMTSTPLEQYF
. | many | TRBJ2-7 | TRBV5-8 | 12 | TGTGCCAGCAGCTTCCCTGTTCACGAGCAGTACTTC | CASSFPVHEQYF
TRBD2 | many | TRBJ2-1 | TRBV5-1 | 15 | TGCGCCAGCAGCTTCTCTAGCGGGAGGGCCCATGAGCAGTTCTTC | CASSFSSGRAHEQFF
TRBD2 | many | TRBJ2-1 | TRBV5-1 | 17 | TGCGCCAGCAGCAGCCTGGGACTAGCGGGAGGAAACAATGAGCAGTTCTTC | CASSSLGLAGGNNEQFF
TRBD2 | many | TRBJ2-3 | TRBV20-1 | 12 | TGCAGTGCTAGAAGCGGGAGTGATACGCAGTATTTT | CSARSGSDTQYF
TRBD2 | many | TRBJ2-1 | TRBV5-1 | 14 | TGCGCCAGCAGCTTGACTAGCGCGGGCGCTGAGCAGTTCTTC | CASSLTSAGAEQFF
TRBD2 | many | TRBJ2-7 | TRBV27 | 15 | TGTGCCAGCAGTTTAGGTACTAGCGGGAGGCGGGAGCAGTACTTC | CASSLGTSGRREQYF
. | many | TRBJ2-1 | TRBV5-4 | 16 | TGTGCCAGCAGCTTGGGGGGGACGGGCTCCTACAATGAGCAGTTCTTC | CASSLGGTGSYNEQFF
. | many | TRBJ1-1 | TRBV7-2 | 14 | TGTGCCAGCAGCTTAGGGAGGGGACTGACTGAAGCTTTCTTT | CASSLGRGLTEAFF
. | many | TRBJ1-5 | TRBV10-3 | 14 | TGTGCCATCAAGGGCGGGCCCCCCAATCAGCCCCAGCATTTT | CAIKGGPPNQPQHF
. | many | TRBJ1-1 | TRBV20-1 | 13 | TGCAGTGCTAGACGGGGGCCTCATACTGAAGCTTTCTTT | CSARRGPHTEAFF
. | many | TRBJ1-4 | TRBV5-1 | 15 | TGCGCCAGCAGCGTGGAGGGCAGGGAAAATGAAAAACTGTTTTTT | CASSVEGRENEKLFF
. | few | TRBJ1-5 | TRBV28 | 15 | TGTGCCAGCAGTTTACCAACAGGGCCCAATCAGCCCCAGCATTTT | CASSLPTGPNQPQHF
. | many | TRBJ2-5 | TRBV5-1 | 13 | TGCGCCAGCAGCTTGACAGGAACAGAGACCCAGTACTTC | CASSLTGTETQYF
TRBD2 | many | TRBJ2-7 | TRBV27 | 16 | TGTGCCAGCGCCCGGCTAGCGGGAGGGCCGCCCTACGAGCAGTACTTC | CASARLAGGPPYEQYF
TRBD2 | few | TRBJ2-1 | TRBV25-1 | 15 | TGTGCCAGCACACCGGGACTAGCGGGGCACAATGAGCAGTTCTTC | CASTPGLAGHNEQFF
. | few | TRBJ2-7 | TRBV12-3/TRBV12-4 | 14 | TGTGCCAGCAGTTTCTTGGACAGTCCCTACGAGCAGTACTTC | CASSFLDSPYEQYF
. | many | TRBJ2-1 | TRBV5-4 | 15 | TGTGCCAGCGGGGTCGACAGGAGCTCCTACAATGAGCAGTTCTTC | CASGVDRSSYNEQFF
. | many | TRBJ2-7 | TRBV5-1 | 16 | TGCGCCAGCAAACGGGGGGCGACAGGGGCCTCCTACGAGCAGTACTTC | CASKRGATGASYEQYF
TRBD1 | many | TRBJ2-2 | TRBV29-1 | 15 | TGCAGCGTTGAGGCCCGGGACAGGGGGCCCGGGGAGCTGTTTTTT | CSVEARDRGPGELFF
TRBD1 | many | TRBJ1-3 | TRBV28 | 14 | TGTGCCAGCTTATCTCCGGGACAGGGAAACACCATATATTTT | CASLSPGQGNTIYF
TRBD1 | many | TRBJ2-7 | TRBV30 | 13 | TGTGCCTGGAGTGTGGGACAGGGCTACGAGCAGTACTTC | CAWSVGQGYEQYF
. | many | TRBJ1-1 | TRBV5-1 | 15 | TGCGCCAGCAGCAGGTCGACAGGCATGAACACTGAAGCTTTCTTT | CASSRSTGMNTEAFF
. | many | TRBJ2-3 | TRBV2 | 18 | TGTGCCAGCAGGGGACAGGCGGTACTAGCGGACCGTGATGATACGCAGTATTTT | CASRGQAVLADRDDTQYF
. | many | TRBJ1-1 | TRBV6-8 | 11 | TGTGCCAGCAGTTACTCGATGGGGATTTTCTTT | CASSYSMGIFF
TRBD1 | many | TRBJ2-7 | TRBV20-1 | 14 | TGCAGTGCTCTCTTCGGGACAGGGGGCTACGAGCAGTACTTC | CSALFGTGGYEQYF
. | few | TRBJ2-3 | TRBV7-2 | 13 | TGTGCCAGCAGCCCGTTTTATGCAGATACGCAGTATTTT | CASSPFYADTQYF
. | many | TRBJ2-1 | TRBV19 | 12 | TGTGCCAGTAGTATGACTAGGGGTGAGCAGTTCTTC | CASSMTRGEQFF
. | many | TRBJ2-2 | TRBV30 | 15 | TGTGCCTGGAGTGTACCCGGGGGCCGGACCGGGGAGCTGTTTTTT | CAWSVPGGRTGELFF
. | . | TRBJ2-1 | TRBV28 | 15 | TGTGCCAGCAGTTTAGAGGACGGGATCTACAATGAGCAGTTCTTC | CASSLEDGIYNEQFF
. | many | TRBJ2-2 | TRBV29-1 | 14 | TGCAGCGTAACACTAGGGCGGTTTGCCGGGGAGCTGTTTTTT | CSVTLGRFAGELFF
. | many | TRBJ2-5 | TRBV30 | 11 | TGTGCCTGGACCACACCCGAGACCCAGTACTTC | CAWTTPETQYF
. | many | TRBJ2-5 | TRBV28 | 13 | TGTGCCAGCAGTTTACCGGGACTGGAGACCCAGTACTTC | CASSLPGLETQYF
. | many | TRBJ2-5 | TRBV27 | 14 | TGTGCCAGCAAGGTGACAGGGACTCGAGAGACCCAGTACTTC | CASKVTGTRETQYF